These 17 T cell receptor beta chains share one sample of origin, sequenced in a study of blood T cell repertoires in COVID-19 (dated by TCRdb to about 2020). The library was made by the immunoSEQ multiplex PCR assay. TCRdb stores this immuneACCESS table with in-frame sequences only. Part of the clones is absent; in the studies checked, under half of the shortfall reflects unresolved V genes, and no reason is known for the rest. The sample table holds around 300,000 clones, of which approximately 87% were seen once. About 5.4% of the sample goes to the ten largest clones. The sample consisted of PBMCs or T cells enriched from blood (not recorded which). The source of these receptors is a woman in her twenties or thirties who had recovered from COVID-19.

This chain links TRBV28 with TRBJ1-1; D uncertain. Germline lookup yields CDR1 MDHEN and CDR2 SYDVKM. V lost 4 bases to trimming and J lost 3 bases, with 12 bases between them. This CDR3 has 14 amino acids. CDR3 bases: TGTGCCAGCAGTTCCCTTAGGGAGGACACTGAAGCTTTCTTT. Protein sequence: CASSSLREDTEAFF.

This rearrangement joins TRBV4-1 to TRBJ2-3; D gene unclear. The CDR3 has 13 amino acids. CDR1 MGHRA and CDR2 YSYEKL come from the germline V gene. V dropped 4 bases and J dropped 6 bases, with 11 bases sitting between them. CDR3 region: CASSLLEADTQYF. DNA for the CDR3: TGCGCCAGCAGCCTCCTAGAAGCGGATACGCAGTATTTT.

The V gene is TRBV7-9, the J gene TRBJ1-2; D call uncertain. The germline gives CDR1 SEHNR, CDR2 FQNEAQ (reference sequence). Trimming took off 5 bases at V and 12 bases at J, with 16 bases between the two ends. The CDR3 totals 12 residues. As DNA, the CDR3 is TGTGCCAGCAGCCTAGGTGGGCCCGGGGACACCTTC. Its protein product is CASSLGGPGDTF.

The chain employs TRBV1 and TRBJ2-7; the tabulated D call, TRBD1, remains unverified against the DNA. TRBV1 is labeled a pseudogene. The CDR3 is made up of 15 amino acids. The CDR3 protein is CTSSPGQGSSYEQYF. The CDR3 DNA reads TGCACCAGCAGCCCGGGACAGGGAAGCTCCTACGAGCAGTACTTC.

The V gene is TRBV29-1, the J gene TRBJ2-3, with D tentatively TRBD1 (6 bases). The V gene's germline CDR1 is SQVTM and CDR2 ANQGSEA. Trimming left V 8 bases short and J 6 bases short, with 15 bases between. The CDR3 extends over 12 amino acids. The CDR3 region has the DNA TGCAGCATACAACAGGGACCGGATACGCAGTATTTT. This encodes CSIQQGPDTQYF.

CDR3 region: CASSFYRGGIYEQYF. Here the CDR3 DNA reads TGCGCCAGCAGCTTTTACAGGGGGGGTATTTACGAGCAGTACTTC. The rearrangement uses TRBV5-1 and TRBJ2-7; a possible D gene is TRBD1 (8 bases). The CDR3 totals 15 residues. Trimming took off 2 bases at V and 4 bases at J, with 16 bases between the two ends. Germline CDR1 reads SGHRS; CDR2 reads YFSETQ. Looking up the rest from reference TRBV5-1 and TRBJ2-7 gives the full variable domain: KAGVTQTPRYLIKTRGQQVTLSCSPISGHRSVSWYQQTPGQGLQFLFEYFSETQRNKGNFPGRFSGRQFSNSRSEMNVSTLELGDSALYLCASSFYRGGIYEQYFGPGTRLTVT.

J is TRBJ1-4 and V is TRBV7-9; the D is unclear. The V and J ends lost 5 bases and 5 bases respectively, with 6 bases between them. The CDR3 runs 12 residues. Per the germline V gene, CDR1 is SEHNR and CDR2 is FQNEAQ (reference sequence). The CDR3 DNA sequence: TGTGCCAGCAGCCCCAGGAATGAAAAACTGTTTTTT. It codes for CASSPRNEKLFF.

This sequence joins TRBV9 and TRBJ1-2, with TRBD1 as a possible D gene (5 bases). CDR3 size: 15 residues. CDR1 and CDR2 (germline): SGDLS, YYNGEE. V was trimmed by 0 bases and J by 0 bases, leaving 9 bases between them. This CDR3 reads CASSVAGVANYGYTF. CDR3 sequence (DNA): TGTGCCAGCAGCGTAGCGGGGGTGGCTAACTATGGCTACACCTTC.

DNA of the CDR3: TGCGCCAGCAGCCCTGGAGCCGGGACAGGGGGCTATGGCTACACCTTC. This gives the protein CASSPGAGTGGYGYTF. V gene TRBV5-1 combines with J gene TRBJ1-2, with 11 bases aligning to TRBD1. CDR1 and CDR2 from the germline V gene are SGHRS and YFSETQ. Trimming cost V 4 bases and J 4 bases; bases outside gene matches: 9. CDR3 length: 16 amino acids.

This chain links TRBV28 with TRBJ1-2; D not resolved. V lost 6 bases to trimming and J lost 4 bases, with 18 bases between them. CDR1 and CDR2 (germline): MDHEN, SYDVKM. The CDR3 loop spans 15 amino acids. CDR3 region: CASSYLLTGGYGYTF. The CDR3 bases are TGTGCCAGCAGCTACTTATTGACCGGAGGCTATGGCTACACCTTC.

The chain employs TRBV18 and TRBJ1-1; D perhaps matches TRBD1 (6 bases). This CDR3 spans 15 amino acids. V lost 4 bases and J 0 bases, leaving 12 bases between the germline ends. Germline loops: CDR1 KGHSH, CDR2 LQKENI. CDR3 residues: CASSHRVPMNTEAFF. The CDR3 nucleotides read TGTGCCAGCTCACACAGGGTTCCGATGAACACTGAAGCTTTCTTT.

Written as DNA, the CDR3 is TGTGCCAGCAGCTTAGTCCGCGGGGGGGCCTTAGAGACCCAGTACTTC. Translated, it gives CASSLVRGGALETQYF. The chain couples TRBV11-2 to TRBJ2-5, with TRBD2 matching over 9 bases. The CDR3 consists of 16 residues. The V gene end was trimmed by 1 base and the J gene end by 4 bases; junction bases not matched to a gene: 7. Germline-derived CDR1 and CDR2 are SGHAT and FQNNGV. The variable domain in full, with the rest retrieved from reference TRBV11-2 and TRBJ2-5, is EAGVAQSPRYKIIEKRQSVAFWCNPISGHATLYWYQQILGQGPKLLIQFQNNGVVDDSQLPKDRFSAERLKGVDSTLKIQPAKLEDSAVYLCASSLVRGGALETQYFGPGTRLLVL.

The CDR3 reads CASSPGETMNTEAFF. CDR3 sequence (DNA): TGTGCCAGCAGCCCGGGGGAGACCATGAACACTGAAGCTTTCTTT. The gene calls are TRBV3-1 (or the pseudogene TRBV3-2) and TRBJ1-1, with D perhaps TRBD1 (5 bases). Germline-derived CDR1 and CDR2 are LGHDT and YNNKEL (reference sequence). The ends were cut back, 4 bases at V and 0 bases at J, with 12 bases in the middle. The CDR3 is 15 amino acids.

The DNA of the CDR3 is TGTGCCTGGAGTGTACGCCTAGCGGGGGGAGGCGGGGAGCTGTTTTTT. Translating it yields CAWSVRLAGGGGELFF. V usage is TRBV30 and J usage is TRBJ2-2; 11 nucleotides agree with TRBD2. The junction had 7 bases not matched to a gene; V was cut back by 0 bases and J by 7 bases. From germline, CDR1 is GTSNPN and CDR2 SVGIG (reference sequence). This CDR3 has 16 amino acids.

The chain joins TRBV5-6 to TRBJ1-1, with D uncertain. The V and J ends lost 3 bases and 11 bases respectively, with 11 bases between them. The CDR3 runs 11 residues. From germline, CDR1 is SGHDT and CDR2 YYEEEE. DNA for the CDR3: TGTGCCAGCAGCTCCCACGGTGTCGCTTTCTTT. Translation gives CASSSHGVAFF.

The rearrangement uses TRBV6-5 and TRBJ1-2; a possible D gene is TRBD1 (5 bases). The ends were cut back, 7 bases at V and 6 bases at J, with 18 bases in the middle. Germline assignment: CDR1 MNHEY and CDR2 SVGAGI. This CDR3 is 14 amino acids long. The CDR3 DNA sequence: TGTGCCAGCACTTTCGGATCGGGGGAGGATGGCTACACCTTC. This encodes CASTFGSGEDGYTF.

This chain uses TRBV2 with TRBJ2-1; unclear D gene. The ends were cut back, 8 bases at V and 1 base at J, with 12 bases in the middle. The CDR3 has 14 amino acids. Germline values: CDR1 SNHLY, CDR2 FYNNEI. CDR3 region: CASLSALSYNEQFF. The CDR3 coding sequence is TGTGCCAGCCTCTCAGCGCTTTCCTACAATGAGCAGTTCTTC.